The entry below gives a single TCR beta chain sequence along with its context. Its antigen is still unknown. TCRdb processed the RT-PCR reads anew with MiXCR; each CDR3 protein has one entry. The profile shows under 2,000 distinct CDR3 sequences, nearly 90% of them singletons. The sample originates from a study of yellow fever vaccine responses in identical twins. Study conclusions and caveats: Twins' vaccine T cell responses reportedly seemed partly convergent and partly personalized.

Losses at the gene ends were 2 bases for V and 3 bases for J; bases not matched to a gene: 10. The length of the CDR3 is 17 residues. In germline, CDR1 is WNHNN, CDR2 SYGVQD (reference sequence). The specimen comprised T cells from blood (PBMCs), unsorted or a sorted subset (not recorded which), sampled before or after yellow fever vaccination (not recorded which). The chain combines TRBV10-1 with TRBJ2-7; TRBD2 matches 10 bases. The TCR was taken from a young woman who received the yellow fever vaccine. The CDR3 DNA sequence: TGCGCCAGCAGTGAGATGAAACTAGCGGGACGAGACTACGAGCAGTACTTC. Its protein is CASSEMKLAGRDYEQYF.